Below are 16 T cell receptor beta chains sequenced from a single sample in a study of blood T cell repertoires in COVID-19. TCRdb keeps only in-frame clones here, not all; method: immunoSEQ multiplex PCR. In the table there are some 120,000 clones, around four fifths of which are singletons. The sample taken for sequencing was peripheral blood. The receptors stem from a human donor in a cohort sampled during active COVID-19.

A word on this clone: Other DNA sequences from this sample encode an identical CDR3 as well. The chain recombines TRBV27 with TRBJ2-3; D is unclear. V shed 3 bases and J shed 1 base, with 5 bases lying between them. CDR1 MNHEY and CDR2 SMNVEV come from the germline V gene (reference sequence). This CDR3 has 13 amino acids. The CDR3 DNA reads as TGTGCCAGCAGTTTGCGAGGCACAGATACGCAGTATTTT. This sequence encodes CASSLRGTDTQYF.

The rearrangement joins TRBV7-2 to TRBJ2-4; 7 positions match TRBD1. After removal of 7 bases from V and 1 base from J, the junction contained 4 bases not matched to a gene. The CDR3 totals 14 residues. Germline V CDR1 and CDR2: SGHTA, FQGNSA. The CDR3 DNA is TGTGCCAGCAAGGGGGCGAGGGCCAAAAACATTCAGTACTTC. Protein: CASKGARAKNIQYF.

The chain has TRBV29-1 and TRBJ2-7; 9 bases line up with TRBD1. Germline trimming cut 2 bases from V and 4 bases from J; bases unmatched to any gene: 6. CDR3 length equals 14 residues. Per germline, CDR1 SQVTM and CDR2 ANQGSEA. Written as DNA, the CDR3 is TGCAGCGTTGAACGACAGGGGGAAAAGTACGAGCAGTACTTC. Its translation: CSVERQGEKYEQYF.

This chain uses TRBV5-1 with TRBJ1-1; no clear D gene. CDR1 is SGHRS, CDR2 YFSETQ, per germline. Trimming shortened V by 3 bases and J by 3 bases, and 3 bases separated the two germline ends. The CDR3 runs to 11 residues. CDR3 region: CASSSDTEAFF. The CDR3 DNA follows: TGCGCCAGCAGCTCGGACACTGAAGCTTTCTTT.

The J gene is TRBJ2-1, the V gene TRBV11-2; D not certain. The CDR3 length is 12 residues. Trimming removed 0 bases from V and 7 bases from J, with 4 bases in between. CDR1 and CDR2 from the germline V gene are SGHAT and FQNNGV. CDR3: CASSLDLNEQFF. Here the CDR3 DNA reads TGTGCCAGCAGCTTAGATCTTAATGAGCAGTTCTTC.

V and J are TRBV5-1 and TRBJ2-7, with D unresolved. Germline V CDR1 and CDR2: SGHRS, YFSETQ. The CDR3 runs to 12 residues. The V gene lost 4 bases and the J gene lost 2 bases, with 7 bases spanning the gap. The chain's CDR3 is CASSLPAYEQYF. CDR3 bases: TGCGCCAGCAGCCTTCCCGCCTACGAGCAGTACTTC.

The chain carries TRBV7-2 and TRBJ2-3, with TRBD2 matching 9 bases. After removal of 3 bases from V and 4 bases from J, the junction contained 5 bases not matched to a gene. The CDR3 is made up of 15 amino acids. Germline V gene lookup returns CDR1 SGHTA and CDR2 FQGNSA. CDR3 amino acids: CASSLRGGASDTQYF. The CDR3, as DNA: TGTGCCAGCAGCTTGCGCGGGGGGGCCTCAGATACGCAGTATTTT.

This sequence joins TRBV7-9 and TRBJ2-2; 7 bases map to TRBD1. Germline CDR1 and CDR2: SEHNR and FQNEAQ (reference sequence). The CDR3 length is 15 residues. Trimming cost V 7 bases and J 2 bases; bases outside gene matches: 7. The CDR3 loop is CASTPGQVNTGELFF. DNA of the CDR3: TGTGCCAGCACCCCAGGACAGGTTAACACCGGGGAGCTGTTTTTT.

This clone has only one observation. The chain combines TRBV24-1 with TRBJ2-2, with 9 bases fitting TRBD1. The V segment lost 3 bases and the J segment 4 bases; nucleotides outside the gene matches: 5. The CDR3 covers 16 residues. The germline V gene encodes CDR1 KGHDR and CDR2 SFDVKD. CDR3 sequence reads: CATSDAGTGSTGELFF. As DNA, the CDR3 is TGTGCCACCAGTGATGCTGGGACAGGGAGCACCGGGGAGCTGTTTTTT.

The V and J genes are TRBV30 and TRBJ2-3; 7 nucleotides match TRBD2. The ends lost 0 bases at V and 3 bases at J; junction bases unmatched: 9. Germline V gene data show CDR1 as GTSNPN and CDR2 as SVGIG (reference sequence). The CDR3 spans 16 residues. CDR3 sequence (DNA): TGTGCCTGGAGTGTAGACCCCCCGGGGGGTACAGATACGCAGTATTTT. Translating it yields CAWSVDPPGGTDTQYF.

The V and J genes are TRBV29-1 and TRBJ2-3; 16 positions match TRBD2. Germline CDR1 reads SQVTM; CDR2 reads ANQGSEA. CDR3 length: 16 residues. V lost 5 bases to trimming and J lost 3 bases; unmatched junction nucleotides: 5. Written as DNA, the CDR3 is TGCAGCGTTTCGGGACTAGCGGGGGGGCCAACAGATACGCAGTATTTT. Its protein product is CSVSGLAGGPTDTQYF.

The V gene is TRBV20-1, the J gene TRBJ2-1; 11 nucleotides line up with TRBD2. CDR1 DFQATT and CDR2 SNEGSKA come from the germline V gene (reference sequence). The junction had 6 bases not matched to a gene; V was cut back by 3 bases and J by 5 bases. The CDR3 loop spans 15 amino acids. The CDR3 region has the DNA TGCAGTGCTAGTCACGCTAGCGGGGGGAACAATGAGCAGTTCTTC. Translated: CSASHASGGNNEQFF.

The chain combines TRBV13 with TRBJ1-2, with a weak D call TRBD1 (6 bases). The CDR3 covers 13 residues. The germline V gene encodes CDR1 PRHDT and CDR2 FYEKMQ (reference sequence). V was trimmed by 2 bases and J by 10 bases, leaving 14 bases between them. The CDR3 sequence: CASSLYREGDYTF. The CDR3 nucleotides read TGTGCCAGCAGCTTATACAGGGAAGGCGACTACACCTTC.

The V and J genes are TRBV5-6 and TRBJ1-3; TRBD1 might be the D (6 bases). Germline-derived CDR1 and CDR2 are SGHDT and YYEEEE. With 1 base removed from V and 4 bases from J, the gap between germline ends came to 9 bases. The CDR3 runs 14 residues. The CDR3 nucleotides are TGTGCCAGCAGCTTGAGGGGGTACGGAAACACCATATATTTT. Amino acids: CASSLRGYGNTIYF.

The chain combines TRBV7-9 with TRBJ1-2, with 8 nucleotides matching TRBD1. Trimming cost V 7 bases and J 2 bases; bases outside gene matches: 3. The CDR3 is 13 residues long. CDR1 is SEHNR and CDR2 is FQNEAQ in the germline V gene (reference sequence). The CDR3, as DNA: TGTGCCAGCACGGACAGGGTGAACTATGGCTACACCTTC. Translated, it gives CASTDRVNYGYTF.

The chain joins TRBV18 to TRBJ1-5, with D unclear. This CDR3 has 17 residues. Germline V CDR1 and CDR2: KGHSH, LQKENI. The V end lost 8 bases, the J end lost 0 bases, and 20 bases lay between the germline ends. The CDR3 DNA sequence: TGTGCCAGCCCGCCACGTCTAAGATCAGGTAGCAATCAGCCCCAGCATTTT. Translated, it gives CASPPRLRSGSNQPQHF.